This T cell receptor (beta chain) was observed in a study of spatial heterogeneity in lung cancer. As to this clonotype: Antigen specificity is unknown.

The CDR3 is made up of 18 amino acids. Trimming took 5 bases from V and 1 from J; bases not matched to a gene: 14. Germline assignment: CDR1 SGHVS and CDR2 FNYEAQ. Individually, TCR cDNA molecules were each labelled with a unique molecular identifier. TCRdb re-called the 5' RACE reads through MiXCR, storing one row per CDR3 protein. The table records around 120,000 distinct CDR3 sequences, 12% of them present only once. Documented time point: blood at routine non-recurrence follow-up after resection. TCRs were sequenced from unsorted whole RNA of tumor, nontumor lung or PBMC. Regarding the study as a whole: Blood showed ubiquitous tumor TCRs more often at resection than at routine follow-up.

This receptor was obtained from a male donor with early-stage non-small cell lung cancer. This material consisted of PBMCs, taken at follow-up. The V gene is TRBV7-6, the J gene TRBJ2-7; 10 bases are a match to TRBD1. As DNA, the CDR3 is TGTGCCAGCAGCCCCGGGGGGACAGGGGCGGTCGGGTCCTACGAGCAGTACTTC. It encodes CASSPGGTGAVGSYEQYF.